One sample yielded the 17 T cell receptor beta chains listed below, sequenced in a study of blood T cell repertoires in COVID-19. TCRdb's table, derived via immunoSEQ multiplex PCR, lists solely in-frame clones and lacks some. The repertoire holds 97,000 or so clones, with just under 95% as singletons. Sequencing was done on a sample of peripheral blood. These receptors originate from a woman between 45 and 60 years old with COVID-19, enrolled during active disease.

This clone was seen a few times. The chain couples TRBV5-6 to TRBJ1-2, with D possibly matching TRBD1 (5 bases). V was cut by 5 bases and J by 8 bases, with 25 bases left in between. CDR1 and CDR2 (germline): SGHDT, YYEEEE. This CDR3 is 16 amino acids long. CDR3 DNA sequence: TGTGCCAGCAGGCCTGTGGTAGCAAAGGGGCTGCGGGGCTACACCTTC. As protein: CASRPVVAKGLRGYTF.

CDR3 sequence (DNA): TGTGCCAGCAGCACGGACAGGGTGCGAAACACCATATATTTT. Translated: CASSTDRVRNTIYF. The chain joins TRBV7-2 to TRBJ1-3; TRBD1 aligns across 8 bases. Trimming took 5 bases from V and 5 from J; bases not matched to a gene: 5. CDR3 length: 14 amino acids. Germline values: CDR1 SGHTA, CDR2 FQGNSA.

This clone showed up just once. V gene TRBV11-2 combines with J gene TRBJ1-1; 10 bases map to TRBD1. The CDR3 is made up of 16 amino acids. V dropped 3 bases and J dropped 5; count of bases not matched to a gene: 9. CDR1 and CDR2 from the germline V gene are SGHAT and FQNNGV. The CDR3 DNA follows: TGTGCCAGCAGCTTCCGAACCGGGACAGGGGAGACTGAAGCTTTCTTT. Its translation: CASSFRTGTGETEAFF.

CDR3 coding DNA: TGTGCCAGCAGTTCATTCCCTGGAAACACCATATATTTT. Translating it yields CASSSFPGNTIYF. The genes are TRBV6-4 and TRBJ1-3; D is uncertain. Germline V gene sequence: CDR1 MRHNA, CDR2 SNTAGT. The CDR3 has 13 amino acids. V gave up 5 bases and J gave up 2 bases, with 7 bases separating them.

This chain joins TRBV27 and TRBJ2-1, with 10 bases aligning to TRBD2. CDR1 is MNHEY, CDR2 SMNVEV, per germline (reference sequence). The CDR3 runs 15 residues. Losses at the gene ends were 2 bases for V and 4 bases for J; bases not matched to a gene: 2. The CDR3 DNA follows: TGTGCCAGCAGTTTAAGACTAGCGGGTTACAATGAGCAGTTCTTC. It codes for CASSLRLAGYNEQFF.

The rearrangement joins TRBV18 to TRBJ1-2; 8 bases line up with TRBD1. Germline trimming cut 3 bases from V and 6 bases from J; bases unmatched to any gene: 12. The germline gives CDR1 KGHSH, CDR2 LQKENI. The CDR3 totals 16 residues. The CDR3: CASSPGQGRFGDGYTF. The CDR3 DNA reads TGTGCCAGCTCACCCGGACAGGGAAGGTTTGGTGATGGCTACACCTTC.

The CDR3 reads CASSQEGSGGARKYF. DNA of the CDR3: TGTGCCAGCAGCCAAGAAGGTAGCGGGGGGGCGCGGAAGTACTTC. The V call is TRBV3-1 (or the pseudogene TRBV3-2), the J call TRBJ2-7, with 11 bases aligning to TRBD2. The V gene's germline CDR1 is LGHDT and CDR2 YNNKEL (reference sequence). The CDR3 contains 15 residues. After removal of 0 bases from V and 11 bases from J, the junction contained 9 bases not matched to a gene.

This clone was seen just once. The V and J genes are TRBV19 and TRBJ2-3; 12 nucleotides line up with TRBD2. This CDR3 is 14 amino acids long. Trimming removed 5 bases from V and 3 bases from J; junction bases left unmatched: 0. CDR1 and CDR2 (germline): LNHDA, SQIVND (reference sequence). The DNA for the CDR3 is TGTGCCAGTAGTCTAGCGGGGGGGACAGATACGCAGTATTTT. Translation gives CASSLAGGTDTQYF.

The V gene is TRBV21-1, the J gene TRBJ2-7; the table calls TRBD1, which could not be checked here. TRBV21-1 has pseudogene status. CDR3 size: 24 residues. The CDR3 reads CASSKDLSSFLQQIRQGFCDEQYV. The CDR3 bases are TGTGCCAGCAGCAAAGATCTTTCTTCTTTTTTGCAACAAATTAGACAGGGTTTTTGTGACGAGCAGTACGTC.

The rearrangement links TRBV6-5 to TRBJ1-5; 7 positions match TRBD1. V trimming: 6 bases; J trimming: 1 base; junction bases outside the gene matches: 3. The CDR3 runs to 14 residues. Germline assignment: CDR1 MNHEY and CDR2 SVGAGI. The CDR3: CASSEGQSNQPQHF. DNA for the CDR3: TGTGCCAGCAGCGAGGGACAGAGCAATCAGCCCCAGCATTTT.

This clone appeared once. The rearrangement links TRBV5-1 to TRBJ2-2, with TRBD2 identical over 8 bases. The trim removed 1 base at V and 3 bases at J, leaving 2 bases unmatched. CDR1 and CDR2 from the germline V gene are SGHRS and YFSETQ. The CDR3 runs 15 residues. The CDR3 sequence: CASSLFGGDTGELFF. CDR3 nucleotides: TGCGCCAGCAGCTTGTTCGGGGGGGACACCGGGGAGCTGTTTTTT.

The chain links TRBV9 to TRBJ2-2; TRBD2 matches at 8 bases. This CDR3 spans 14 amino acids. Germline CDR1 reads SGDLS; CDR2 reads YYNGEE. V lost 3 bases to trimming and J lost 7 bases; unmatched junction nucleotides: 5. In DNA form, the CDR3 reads TGTGCCAGCAGCGCGACTAGCGCCGACGGGGAGCTGTTTTTT. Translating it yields CASSATSADGELFF.

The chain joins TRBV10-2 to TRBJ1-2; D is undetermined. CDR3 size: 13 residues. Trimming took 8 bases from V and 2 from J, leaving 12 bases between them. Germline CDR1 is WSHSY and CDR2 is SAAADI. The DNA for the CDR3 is TGCGCCAGCCGTGGAACTCGGAACTATGGCTACACCTTC. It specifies CASRGTRNYGYTF.

The CDR3 loop is CSASLTGTGGLNNSPLHF. The CDR3 DNA sequence: TGCAGTGCTAGTTTGACCGGGACAGGGGGCCTGAATAATTCACCCCTCCACTTT. V gene TRBV20-1 combines with J gene TRBJ1-6; 12 bases are a match to TRBD1. This CDR3 has 18 amino acids. V lost 3 bases, J lost 5 bases, and 11 bases stayed unmatched. The germline V gene has CDR1 DFQATT and CDR2 SNEGSKA (reference sequence).

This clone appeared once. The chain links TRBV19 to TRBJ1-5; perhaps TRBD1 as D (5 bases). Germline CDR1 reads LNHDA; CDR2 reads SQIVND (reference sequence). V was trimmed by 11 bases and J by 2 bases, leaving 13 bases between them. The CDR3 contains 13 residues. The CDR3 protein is CASQGRGNQPQHF. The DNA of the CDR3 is TGTGCCTCTCAGGGCAGGGGCAATCAGCCCCAGCATTTT.

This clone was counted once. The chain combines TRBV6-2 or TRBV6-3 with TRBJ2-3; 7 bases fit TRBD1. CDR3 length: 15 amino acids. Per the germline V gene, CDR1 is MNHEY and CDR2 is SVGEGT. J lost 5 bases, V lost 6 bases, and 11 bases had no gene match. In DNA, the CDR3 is TGTGCCAGCAGCAGACGGGAAGGGGGCAGAGATACGCAGTATTTT. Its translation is CASSRREGGRDTQYF.

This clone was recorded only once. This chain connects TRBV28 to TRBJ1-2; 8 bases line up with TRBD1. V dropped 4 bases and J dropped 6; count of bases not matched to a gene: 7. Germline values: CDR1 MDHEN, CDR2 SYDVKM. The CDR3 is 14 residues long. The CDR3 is CASSSRGRDHGYTF. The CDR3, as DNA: TGTGCCAGCAGTTCCAGGGGGCGGGATCATGGCTACACCTTC.